This entry lists 16 T cell receptor beta chains sequenced from one sample in a study of shared T cell receptors in the human thymus. The assay was immunoSEQ multiplex PCR, and TCRdb's table has in-frame clones only and misses some. The sample includes roughly 700,000 clones, 88% of them seen just once. These data are also associated with another study on human thymus T cells.

The sequenced sample was thymocytes. All receptors derive from a boy under two years old with a congenital heart defect.

In this sample, this clone turned up once. The V and J genes are TRBV30 and TRBJ1-1, with 9 bases aligning to TRBD1. CDR3 length equals 14 residues. V lost 3 bases, J lost 2 bases, and 4 bases stayed unmatched. Germline values: CDR1 GTSNPN, CDR2 SVGIG (reference sequence). CDR3 sequence (DNA): TGTGCCTGGAGGGACAGGGGATTAAACACTGAAGCTTTCTTT. Translating gives CAWRDRGLNTEAFF.

The V call is TRBV7-9, the J call TRBJ2-2, with D perhaps matching TRBD1 (6 bases). The V gene lost 5 bases and the J gene lost 1 base, with 11 bases spanning the gap. Germline V gene lookup returns CDR1 SEHNR and CDR2 FQNEAQ (reference sequence). CDR3 size: 15 residues. CDR3 nucleotide sequence: TGTGCCAGCAGCCCAGGGGCCGGGAACACCGGGGAGCTGTTTTTT. Residues: CASSPGAGNTGELFF.

The chain has TRBV7-9 and TRBJ2-3; 10 nucleotides line up with TRBD1. The CDR3 runs 15 residues. V lost 5 bases, J lost 5 bases, and 7 bases stayed unmatched. Germline lookup yields CDR1 SEHNR and CDR2 FQNEAQ (reference sequence). This chain's CDR3 is CASSVDRGHQDTQYF. The CDR3 DNA reads TGTGCCAGCAGCGTTGACAGGGGGCATCAAGATACGCAGTATTTT.

This chain connects TRBV21-1 to TRBJ2-7; the table assigns TRBD1, which was not confirmed against the DNA. TRBV21-1 is a documented pseudogene. The CDR3 covers 15 residues. CDR3 bases: TGTGCCAGCAGCACAACAGGGCCCCTCTCCTACGAGCAGTACTTC. Its protein is CASSTTGPLSYEQYF.

V usage is TRBV30 and J usage is TRBJ2-1; possible D gene TRBD2, 6 bases. V lost 3 bases and J lost 0, with 12 bases in between. CDR3 length: 15 residues. Germline assignment: CDR1 GTSNPN and CDR2 SVGIG (reference sequence). CDR3 region: CAWRLVGGSYNEQFF. The CDR3 DNA sequence: TGTGCCTGGAGACTTGTGGGAGGCTCCTACAATGAGCAGTTCTTC.

Notes on this clone: Other DNA sequences within the sample encode an identical CDR3. This chain links TRBV27 with TRBJ2-3, with 9 bases fitting TRBD1. This CDR3 is built from 15 residues. V was pared by 6 bases and J by 2 bases, with 6 bases of the junction left unmatched. Germline assignment: CDR1 MNHEY and CDR2 SMNVEV (reference sequence). The CDR3 coding sequence is TGTGCCAGCAGCCGGGACAGGGCCTACACAGATACGCAGTATTTT. Its protein product is CASSRDRAYTDTQYF.

On this clone itself: The same CDR3 also results from other DNA sequences found in this sample. V usage is TRBV20-1 and J usage is TRBJ2-7; D is unresolved. This CDR3 comprises 11 residues. The germline V and J ends were trimmed by 2 bases and 4 bases, with 6 bases remaining between them. CDR1 is DFQATT, CDR2 SNEGSKA, per germline (reference sequence). The CDR3 region is CSARRSYEQYF. In DNA form, the CDR3 reads TGCAGTGCTAGACGCAGTTACGAGCAGTACTTC.

The chain carries TRBV29-1 and TRBJ1-1, with D hard to call. CDR1 is SQVTM, CDR2 ANQGSEA, per germline. This CDR3 spans 11 amino acids. V was trimmed by 1 base and J by 11 bases, leaving 11 bases between them. CDR3 in amino acids: CSVEVEGGAFF. DNA for the CDR3: TGCAGCGTTGAAGTGGAGGGTGGCGCTTTCTTT.

This chain connects TRBV5-1 to TRBJ2-7, with D possibly being TRBD1 (7 bases). Trimming took off 4 bases at V and 3 bases at J, with 17 bases between the two ends. The germline V gene encodes CDR1 SGHRS and CDR2 YFSETQ. The CDR3 consists of 15 residues. CDR3 sequence: CASSRQGGLSYEQYF. CDR3 nucleotides: TGCGCCAGCAGCCGTCAGGGGGGTTTGAGCTACGAGCAGTACTTC.

The CDR3 region has the DNA TGCGCCAGCAGCCAAGGAGAGGGGGCGAACTTTAACTATGGCTACACCTTC. This codes for CASSQGEGANFNYGYTF. The chain couples TRBV4-3 to TRBJ1-2; 7 positions match TRBD1. The CDR3 consists of 17 residues. Germline V gene data show CDR1 as LGHNA and CDR2 as YSLEER. Losses at the gene ends were 1 base for V and 1 base for J; bases not matched to a gene: 9.

The chain couples TRBV28 to TRBJ2-5, with TRBD1 identical over 8 bases. The DNA end favors TRBJ2-7, so the J call may be wrong. CDR1 and CDR2 from the germline V gene are MDHEN and SYDVKM. This CDR3 region has 14 residues. The CDR3 loop is CASSRGQVTYEQYF. DNA of the CDR3: TGTGCCAGCAGCCGGGGACAGGTTACCTACGAGCAGTACTTC.

This clone appeared a single time. V usage is TRBV6-5 and J usage is TRBJ2-3, with 8 bases that match TRBD1. Germline CDR1 and CDR2: MNHEY and SVGAGI. The CDR3 totals 14 residues. Trimming took 2 bases from V and 6 from J; bases not matched to a gene: 4. In nucleotides, the CDR3 is TGTGCCAGCAGTTACGAAGGGACAGGCGATACGCAGTATTTT. Protein sequence: CASSYEGTGDTQYF.

The chain employs TRBV7-2 and TRBJ1-2, with TRBD1 matching over 9 bases. The CDR3 covers 16 residues. After removal of 4 bases from V and 5 bases from J, the junction contained 11 bases not matched to a gene. Germline-derived CDR1 and CDR2 are SGHTA and FQGNSA. The CDR3 sequence is CASSSLGQGVGYGYTF. CDR3 DNA: TGTGCCAGCAGCTCCCTGGGACAGGGAGTGGGATATGGCTACACCTTC.

Remarks on this clone: Its ends do not fully match the called genes, so a read error is possible. The rearrangement joins TRBV7-2 to TRBJ2-1, with 9 bases that match TRBD1. Germline assignment: CDR1 SGHTA and CDR2 FQGNSA. This CDR3 comprises 14 residues. CDR3 region: CVSSLRDRENEQFF. DNA for the CDR3: TGTGTCAGCAGCTTAAGGGACAGGGAAAATGAGCAGTTCTTC.

CDR3 in DNA: TGTGCCAGCACCGGGCGGGGAGCAGATACGCAGTATTTT. This translates into CASTGRGADTQYF. The chain has TRBV27 and TRBJ2-3, with D maybe TRBD2 (6 bases). The germline CDR1 and CDR2 sequences are MNHEY and SMNVEV (reference sequence). The CDR3 loop spans 13 amino acids. V shed 7 bases and J shed 4 bases, with 12 bases lying between them.

This chain links TRBV5-1 with TRBJ1-2; D is possibly TRBD1 (5 bases). This CDR3 comprises 15 residues. The germline V gene encodes CDR1 SGHRS and CDR2 YFSETQ. Trimming removed 4 bases from V and 0 bases from J, with 13 bases in between. The CDR3 spells CASSGRRGTNYGYTF. The CDR3 DNA sequence: TGCGCCAGCAGCGGGCGGCGGGGGACTAACTATGGCTACACCTTC.